The 30 T cell receptor beta chains below all came from one sample that was sequenced in a study of OX40 agonist ivuxolimab in advanced cancers. Clones were sequenced by immunoSEQ multiplex PCR, and TCRdb holds only the in-frame ones, with some missing. Of some 18,000 clones in the sample, roughly 80% are singletons; the top ten hold 11% to 15%. The sequencing used CD4+ or CD8+ T cells sorted from blood, collected in a trial of the OX40 agonist ivuxolimab. All receptors derive from an adult with an advanced solid tumor such as melanoma, head and neck, liver or kidney cancer.

This clone was counted once. This rearrangement joins TRBV6-1 to TRBJ1-1; TRBD1 is a possible D gene (5 bases). This CDR3 is built from 15 residues. Trimming pared 5 bases from V and 0 bases from J, leaving 13 bases between. Germline-derived CDR1 and CDR2 are MNHNS and SASEGT. The chain's CDR3 is CASSSSDTLNTEAFF. The CDR3 nucleotides are TGTGCCAGCAGTTCGTCGGACACCTTGAACACTGAAGCTTTCTTT.

The chain recombines TRBV7-6 with TRBJ1-6; D not certain. The V gene's germline CDR1 is SGHVS and CDR2 FNYEAQ. Trimming removed 2 bases at V and 6 bases at J, with 8 bases between. The CDR3 totals 14 residues. CDR3 nucleotide sequence: TGTGCCAGCAGCTTACAGGCTCTTAATTCACCCCTCCACTTT. Translated: CASSLQALNSPLHF.

The chain uses TRBV6-5 and TRBJ1-4; 7 bases fit TRBD1. This CDR3 region has 15 residues. V shed 0 bases, J shed 7 bases, and the junction held 5 bases outside the gene matches. CDR1 is MNHEY, CDR2 SVGAGI, per germline. The DNA for the CDR3 is TGTGCCAGCAGTTACTCGCGAGGGGGCGGTGAAAAACTGTTTTTT. Encoded protein: CASSYSRGGGEKLFF.

The genes are TRBV27 and TRBJ1-1; D may be TRBD1 (5 bases). In germline, CDR1 is MNHEY, CDR2 SMNVEV (reference sequence). The length of the CDR3 is 13 residues. Trimming pared 11 bases from V and 9 bases from J, leaving 22 bases between. The CDR3 DNA reads as TGTGCCCCCCGAGGAGGGACGGGAGGTCAAGCTTTCTTT. Amino acids: CAPRGGTGGQAFF.

The V and J genes are TRBV21-1 and TRBJ2-3; the table gives TRBD2 as D, unverified against the DNA. TRBV21-1 is designated a pseudogene. This CDR3 contains 16 residues. The CDR3 DNA sequence: TGTGCCAGCAGCGTCGGGACTAGCGGGTCCACAGATACGCAGTATTTT. This gives the protein CASSVGTSGSTDTQYF.

The chain uses TRBV6-6 and TRBJ1-2, with a tentative D call TRBD1 (5 bases). Germline CDR1 reads MNHNY; CDR2 reads SVGAGI (reference sequence). This CDR3 has 13 residues. Trimming took off 2 bases at V and 4 bases at J, with 8 bases between the two ends. DNA of the CDR3: TGTGCCAGCAGTTACGAGGGGAGCTATGGCTACACCTTC. Its protein product is CASSYEGSYGYTF.

The V call is TRBV18, the J call TRBJ1-5; D is perhaps TRBD1 (5 bases). Deletions cut 8 bases from V and 2 bases from J, with 13 bases between. In germline, CDR1 is KGHSH, CDR2 LQKENI. The CDR3 runs to 14 residues. The CDR3 protein is CASVNEQGNQPQHF. CDR3 bases: TGTGCCAGCGTCAACGAACAGGGCAATCAGCCCCAGCATTTT.

This clone was seen just once. The rearrangement links TRBV6-6 to TRBJ1-2; a possible D gene is TRBD1 (6 bases). The CDR3 sequence is 13 residues long. The V and J ends lost 6 bases and 6 bases respectively, with 14 bases between them. Germline values: CDR1 MNHNY, CDR2 SVGAGI (reference sequence). As DNA, the CDR3 is TGTGCCAGCAGATTAGACAGGTTAGATGGCTACACCTTC. As protein: CASRLDRLDGYTF.

The chain has TRBV28 and TRBJ1-4; D is undetermined. Germline V gene sequence: CDR1 MDHEN, CDR2 SYDVKM. This CDR3 comprises 15 residues. The V gene lost 4 bases and the J gene lost 3 bases, with 12 bases spanning the gap. CDR3 amino acids: CASSSTTEANEKLFF. CDR3 coding DNA: TGTGCCAGCAGTTCCACTACAGAGGCTAATGAAAAACTGTTTTTT.

The chain employs TRBV5-1 and TRBJ2-2; 9 positions agree with TRBD2. The CDR3 consists of 17 residues. Per the germline V gene, CDR1 is SGHRS and CDR2 is YFSETQ. The V segment lost 1 base and the J segment 0 bases; nucleotides outside the gene matches: 4. CDR3: CASSLQAGGPNTGELFF. The CDR3 region has the DNA TGCGCCAGCAGCTTGCAAGCGGGAGGACCGAACACCGGGGAGCTGTTTTTT.

The V and J genes are TRBV11-2 and TRBJ2-7; D ambiguous. The CDR3 runs 14 residues. Germline V CDR1 and CDR2: SGHAT, FQNNGV. Trimming took 0 bases from V and 5 from J, leaving 11 bases between them. The DNA for the CDR3 is TGTGCCAGCAGCTTAGATTGGGGATCAGACGAGCAGTACTTC. This gives the protein CASSLDWGSDEQYF.

The CDR3 protein is CASSPAGGYEQYF. The CDR3 nucleotides read TGTGCCAGCAGCCCAGCAGGGGGATACGAGCAGTACTTC. The chain couples TRBV7-6 to TRBJ2-7; 7 bases line up with TRBD1. CDR1 and CDR2 from the germline V gene are SGHVS and FNYEAQ. This CDR3 contains 13 residues. The trim removed 5 bases at V and 4 bases at J, leaving 5 bases unmatched.

The V call is TRBV7-2, the J call TRBJ1-2, with D hard to call. CDR1 is SGHTA and CDR2 is FQGNSA in the germline V gene. The CDR3 runs to 15 residues. Trimming stripped 2 bases from V and 4 bases from J, with 14 bases between. The CDR3 DNA is TGTGCCAGCAGCTTACAGGATTTTGGAACCTATGGCTACACCTTC. This gives the protein CASSLQDFGTYGYTF.

The genes are TRBV10-3 and TRBJ1-1; TRBD1 aligns across 10 bases. V lost 7 bases and J lost 6; bases outside the gene matches: 11. Germline CDR1 ENHRY, CDR2 SYGVKD. CDR3 size: 15 residues. The CDR3 coding sequence is TGTGCCATCAAAAGGGACAGGGGCCCGGGGGCTGAAGCTTTCTTT. Translated, it gives CAIKRDRGPGAEAFF.

The rearrangement joins TRBV21-1 to TRBJ2-7; the DNA was not compared with TRBD2, the D call given in the table. TRBV21-1 is tagged as a pseudogene. The CDR3 contains 14 residues. CDR3 amino acids: CASSKDGTPYEQYF. The DNA of the CDR3 is TGTGCCAGCAGCAAGGACGGGACTCCCTACGAGCAGTACTTC.

This clone has a single count. V and J are TRBV7-2 and TRBJ2-5, with D unclear. Germline values: CDR1 SGHTA, CDR2 FQGNSA. This CDR3 contains 15 residues. V lost 1 base to trimming and J lost 2 bases, with 11 bases between them. This CDR3 reads CASSLVVTLQETQYF. CDR3 sequence (DNA): TGTGCCAGCAGCTTAGTAGTGACACTTCAAGAGACCCAGTACTTC.

This chain joins TRBV9 and TRBJ2-7, with 8 bases matching TRBD2. J gave up 2 bases and V 0 bases, and 1 base lay outside the gene matches. The CDR3 has 14 amino acids. Germline values: CDR1 SGDLS, CDR2 YYNGEE. CDR3 loop: CASSVGSGTYEQYF. The CDR3 DNA is TGTGCCAGCAGCGTAGGTAGCGGGACCTACGAGCAGTACTTC.

The V gene is TRBV5-1, the J gene TRBJ1-1; no clear D. The germline V gene encodes CDR1 SGHRS and CDR2 YFSETQ. V dropped 0 bases and J dropped 7 bases, with 7 bases sitting between them. The CDR3 contains 12 residues. For the CDR3, the DNA is TGCGCCAGCAGCTTGGGGCATCGTGAAGCTTTCTTT. Amino acid sequence: CASSLGHREAFF.

The DNA of the CDR3 is TGTGCCAGCACCCCGACAGGGAGGGAGATAGAGCAGTACTTC. This gives the protein CASTPTGREIEQYF. The J gene is TRBJ2-5, the V gene TRBV28; D may correspond to TRBD1 or TRBD2 (7 bases each). CDR3 length: 14 amino acids. Germline V gene lookup returns CDR1 MDHEN and CDR2 SYDVKM. The ends were cut back, 7 bases at V and 11 bases at J, with 23 bases in the middle.

The V and J genes are TRBV6-5 and TRBJ2-7; D gene uncertain. The length of the CDR3 is 13 residues. Trimming pared 4 bases from V and 1 base from J, leaving 8 bases between. Germline CDR1 is MNHEY and CDR2 is SVGAGI. In DNA form, the CDR3 reads TGTGCCAGCAGTTGGGCCAGATCCTACGAGCAGTACTTC. It encodes CASSWARSYEQYF.

The J gene is TRBJ2-1, the V gene TRBV7-2; TRBD2 matches 9 bases. From germline, CDR1 is SGHTA and CDR2 FQGNSA. After removal of 10 bases from V and 4 bases from J, the junction contained 11 bases not matched to a gene. This CDR3 spans 15 amino acids. In DNA, the CDR3 is TGTGCCACCTCGCCGACTAGCGGAGCTTACAATGAGCAGTTCTTC. Protein sequence: CATSPTSGAYNEQFF.

The chain is built from TRBV19 and TRBJ1-1; D unclear. The V and J ends lost 2 bases and 2 bases respectively, with 6 bases between them. Germline V gives CDR1 LNHDA, CDR2 SQIVND (reference sequence). CDR3 size: 13 residues. CDR3 sequence reads: CASSIKGNTEAFF. The CDR3 DNA sequence: TGTGCCAGTAGTATAAAGGGAAACACTGAAGCTTTCTTT.

A few counts support this clone. This sequence joins TRBV7-8 and TRBJ1-6, with unresolved D. V was trimmed by 2 bases and J by 2 bases, leaving 10 bases between them. CDR3 length: 16 residues. Germline loops: CDR1 SGHVS, CDR2 FQNEAQ. Here the CDR3 reads CASSLRRVPYNSPLHF. The CDR3 DNA is TGTGCCAGCAGCTTACGCCGGGTCCCCTATAATTCACCCCTCCACTTT.

V is TRBV28 and J is TRBJ2-2, with D maybe TRBD2 (7 bases). The germline gives CDR1 MDHEN, CDR2 SYDVKM. CDR3 size: 14 residues. The V and J ends lost 2 bases and 6 bases respectively, with 10 bases between them. The CDR3 nucleotides are TGTGCCAGCAGTTTAGGGGGGGCGGCCGGGGAGCTGTTTTTT. This gives the protein CASSLGGAAGELFF.

The rearrangement links TRBV30 to TRBJ1-2; no firm D call. V was cut by 0 bases and J by 4 bases, with 3 bases left in between. The germline gives CDR1 GTSNPN, CDR2 SVGIG (reference sequence). The CDR3 sequence is 11 residues long. Here the CDR3 reads CAWSVIYGYTF. DNA for the CDR3: TGTGCCTGGAGTGTAATCTATGGCTACACCTTC.

The rearrangement joins TRBV27 to TRBJ2-7, with D possibly being TRBD1 (6 bases). V was pared by 7 bases and J by 5 bases, with 15 bases between. Per the germline V gene, CDR1 is MNHEY and CDR2 is SMNVEV (reference sequence). This CDR3 has 13 residues. The CDR3 DNA is TGTGCCAGCATTGGGCAGGGGCTCCACGAGCAGTACTTC. Its protein product is CASIGQGLHEQYF.

This clone was counted between two and nine times. The rearrangement uses TRBV19 and TRBJ1-5, with TRBD1 matching 7 bases. Germline CDR1 and CDR2: LNHDA and SQIVND (reference sequence). The ends lost 6 bases at V and 5 bases at J; junction bases unmatched: 4. The CDR3 is 13 residues long. The CDR3 DNA follows: TGTGCCAGTAGCGGGACAGTACATCAGCCCCAGCATTTT. Protein: CASSGTVHQPQHF.

The V and J genes are TRBV28 and TRBJ2-1; possible D gene TRBD2, 6 bases. The CDR3 spans 14 residues. V dropped 7 bases and J dropped 4 bases, with 14 bases sitting between them. Germline-derived CDR1 and CDR2 are MDHEN and SYDVKM. The CDR3 coding sequence is TGTGCCAGCATTGGGGCCGGGGGTTACAATGAGCAGTTCTTC. Residues: CASIGAGGYNEQFF.

The J gene is TRBJ1-6, the V gene TRBV7-9, with D uncertain. CDR3 length: 15 amino acids. V lost 0 bases and J lost 6, with 9 bases in between. Germline V gene sequence: CDR1 SEHNR, CDR2 FQNEAQ (reference sequence). The CDR3 region is CASSLAGHLNSPLHF. The DNA of the CDR3 is TGTGCCAGCAGCTTAGCTGGGCACCTTAATTCACCCCTCCACTTT. Looking up the rest from reference TRBV7-9 and TRBJ1-6 gives the full variable domain: DTGVSQNPRHKITKRGQNVTFRCDPISEHNRLYWYRQTLGQGPEFLTYFQNEAQLEKSRLLSDRFSAERPKGSFSTLEIQRTEQGDSAMYLCASSLAGHLNSPLHFGNGTRLTVT.

This chain connects TRBV6-5 to TRBJ1-2; D not certain. V was clipped by 0 bases and J by 9 bases, with 14 bases between them. Germline CDR1 reads MNHEY; CDR2 reads SVGAGI. The CDR3 extends over 14 amino acids. The CDR3 here is CASSYSKGLNSYTF. CDR3 in DNA: TGTGCCAGCAGTTACTCGAAGGGTTTAAACAGCTACACCTTC.